This TCR beta chain came from a study of T cells in Graves' hyperthyroidism and ophthalmopathy. Study outcomes and limitations: In the blood, most expanded thyroid clonotypes above 0.001 appeared as well. Ophthalmopathy and stable hyperthyroidism were told apart by a 13 V-J model.

The germline CDR1 and CDR2 sequences are LGHDT and YNNKEL (reference sequence). Trimming removed 6 bases from V and 6 bases from J; junction bases left unmatched: 7. The CDR3 loop spans 14 amino acids. RNA transcripts gave rise to amplified TCR beta CDR3 regions. An initial round of RT-PCR targeting the TCR CDR3 relied on the HTBI primer set. TCRdb redid the calling of the multiplex PCR reads with MiXCR, one entry per CDR3 protein. The data show approximately 720,000 distinct CDR3 sequences, around 20% seen once. This clonotype was counted ten times or more. The antigen is undetermined. The sequence was obtained from a woman aged 45 to 65 with Graves' hyperthyroidism that later progressed to Graves' ophthalmopathy. J is TRBJ2-1 and V is TRBV3-1; TRBD1 matches at 8 bases. The sample taken for sequencing was blood. The CDR3 nucleotides are TGTGCCAGCAGGCGGGGACAGGTCAGCAATGAGCAGTTCTTC. It specifies CASRRGQVSNEQFF.